What follows are 8 T cell receptor beta chains derived from one specimen sequenced in a study of CD8 T cells in ankylosing spondylitis. Each CDR3 protein is one row after TCRdb ran MiXCR on the 5' RACE reads. The repertoire includes 300,000 to 400,000 distinct CDR3 sequences, roughly 15% of them detected once, and approximately 0.99% sits in the top ten. The sample taken for sequencing was blood, either unsorted or a sorted T cell fraction (not recorded which). The source is a male donor with ankylosing spondylitis or in good health (not recorded which).

This clonotype was counted many times. V gene TRBV12-3 or TRBV12-4 combines with J gene TRBJ2-5, with D hard to call. V was clipped by 6 bases and J by 4 bases, with 12 bases between them. The CDR3 sequence is 13 residues long. DNA for the CDR3: TGTGCCAGCAGCCAAGGGTTGAGAGAGACCCAGTACTTC. It is translated as CASSQGLRETQYF.

The chain employs TRBV2 and TRBJ2-5; tentative D call: TRBD2 (6 bases). Trimming removed 3 bases from V and 5 bases from J, with 16 bases in between. The germline CDR1 and CDR2 sequences are SNHLY and FYNNEI. This CDR3 has 15 amino acids. The CDR3 here is CASSDMVLREETQYF. As DNA, the CDR3 is TGTGCCAGCAGTGATATGGTGCTCCGGGAGGAGACCCAGTACTTC.

This sequence joins TRBV7-2 and TRBJ2-3, with D possibly being TRBD2 (7 bases). Trimming stripped 8 bases from V and 2 bases from J, with 14 bases between. This CDR3 contains 14 residues. The germline CDR1 and CDR2 sequences are SGHTA and FQGNSA. Here the CDR3 DNA reads TGTGCCAGCTCCCGGGGGGCTTTCACAGATACGCAGTATTTT. Its translation: CASSRGAFTDTQYF.

This clonotype was observed many times. The CDR3, as DNA: TGTGCCAGCAGTGACTCCCCGGGTGCCGGTCAGCCCCAGCATTTT. This encodes CASSDSPGAGQPQHF. V gene TRBV25-1 combines with J gene TRBJ1-5, with D uncertain. Germline V gives CDR1 MGHDK, CDR2 SYGVNS. V shed 3 bases and J shed 6 bases, with 15 bases lying between them. CDR3 length equals 15 residues.

This clonotype was found many times. This chain links TRBV3-1 with TRBJ1-2; 9 bases fit TRBD1. The CDR3 covers 15 residues. Germline trimming cut 3 bases from V and 6 bases from J; bases unmatched to any gene: 8. Germline V gene lookup returns CDR1 LGHDT and CDR2 YNNKEL (reference sequence). CDR3 loop: CASSHGTGIRDGYTF. Here the CDR3 DNA reads TGTGCCAGCAGCCACGGGACAGGGATTCGTGATGGCTACACCTTC.

This clonotype was seen a few times. V and J are TRBV5-1 and TRBJ2-2; no firm D call. The germline V and J ends were trimmed by 4 bases and 7 bases, with 14 bases remaining between them. Germline V CDR1 and CDR2: SGHRS, YFSETQ. The CDR3 is made up of 14 amino acids. This CDR3 is CASSTMKGIGELFF. As DNA, the CDR3 is TGCGCCAGCAGCACGATGAAGGGCATCGGGGAGCTGTTTTTT.

The table lists this clonotype with many counts. V is TRBV5-1 and J is TRBJ1-2; the D is unclear. Looked up from germline, CDR1 is SGHRS and CDR2 is YFSETQ. The CDR3 extends over 13 amino acids. Between the trimmed V and J ends, which lost 2 bases and 8 bases, there was a span of 13 bases. The CDR3 DNA is TGCGCCAGCAGCTTTTCCCCTTCGGGGGGCTACACCTTC. Translating it yields CASSFSPSGGYTF.

This clonotype appeared a few times. V gene TRBV3-1 combines with J gene TRBJ2-3; D might be TRBD2 (6 bases). Germline assignment: CDR1 LGHDT and CDR2 YNNKEL (reference sequence). V was clipped by 2 bases and J by 9 bases, with 18 bases between them. The CDR3 extends over 15 amino acids. DNA for the CDR3: TGTGCCAGCAGCCAACCCCGGGGCGGGACGGAGACGCAGTATTTT. Translated: CASSQPRGGTETQYF.